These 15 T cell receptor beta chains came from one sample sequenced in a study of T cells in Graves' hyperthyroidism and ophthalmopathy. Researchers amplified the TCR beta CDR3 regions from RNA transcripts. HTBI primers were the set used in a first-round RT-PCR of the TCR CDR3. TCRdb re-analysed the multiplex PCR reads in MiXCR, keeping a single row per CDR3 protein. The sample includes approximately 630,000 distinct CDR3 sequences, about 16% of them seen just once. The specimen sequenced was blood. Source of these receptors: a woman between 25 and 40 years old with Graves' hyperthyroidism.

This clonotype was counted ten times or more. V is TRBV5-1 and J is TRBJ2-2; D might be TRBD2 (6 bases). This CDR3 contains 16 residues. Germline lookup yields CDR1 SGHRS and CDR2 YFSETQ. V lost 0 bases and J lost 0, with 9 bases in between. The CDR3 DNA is TGCGCCAGCAGCTTGGGTATAGCGGCGAACACCGGGGAGCTGTTTTTT. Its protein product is CASSLGIAANTGELFF.

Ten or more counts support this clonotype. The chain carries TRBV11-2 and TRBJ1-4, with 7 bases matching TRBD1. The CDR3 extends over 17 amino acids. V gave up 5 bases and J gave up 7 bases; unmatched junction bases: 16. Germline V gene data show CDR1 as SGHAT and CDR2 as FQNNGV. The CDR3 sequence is CASSTRQGGGGGEKLFF. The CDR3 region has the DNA TGTGCCAGCAGCACCCGACAGGGTGGGGGCGGGGGTGAAAAACTGTTTTTT.

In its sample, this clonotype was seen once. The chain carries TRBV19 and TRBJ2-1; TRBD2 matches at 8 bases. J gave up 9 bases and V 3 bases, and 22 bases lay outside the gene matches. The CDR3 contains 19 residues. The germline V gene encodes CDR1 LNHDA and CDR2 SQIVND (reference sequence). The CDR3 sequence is CASSIFYRMTAGVTVEQFF. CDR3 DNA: TGTGCCAGTAGTATTTTTTACAGGATGACAGCGGGAGTAACCGTTGAGCAGTTCTTC.

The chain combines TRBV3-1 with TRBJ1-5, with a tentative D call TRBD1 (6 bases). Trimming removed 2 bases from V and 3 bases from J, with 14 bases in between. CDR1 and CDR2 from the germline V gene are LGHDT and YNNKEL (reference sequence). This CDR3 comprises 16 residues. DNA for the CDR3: TGTGCCAGCAGCCAAAAGATCGGGACACTCAATCAGCCCCAGCATTTT. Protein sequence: CASSQKIGTLNQPQHF.

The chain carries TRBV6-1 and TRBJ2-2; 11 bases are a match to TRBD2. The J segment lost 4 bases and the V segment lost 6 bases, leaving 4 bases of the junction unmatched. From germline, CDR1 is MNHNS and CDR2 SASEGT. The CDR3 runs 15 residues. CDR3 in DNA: TGTGCCAGCAGGAGAACTAGCGGGAGCACCGGGGAGCTGTTTTTT. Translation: CASRRTSGSTGELFF.

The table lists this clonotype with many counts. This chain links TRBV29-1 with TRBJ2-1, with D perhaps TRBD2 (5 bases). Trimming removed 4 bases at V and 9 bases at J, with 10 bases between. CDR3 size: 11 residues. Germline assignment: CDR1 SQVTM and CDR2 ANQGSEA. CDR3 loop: CSVVVGVEQFF. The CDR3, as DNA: TGCAGCGTTGTTGTGGGAGTTGAGCAGTTCTTC.

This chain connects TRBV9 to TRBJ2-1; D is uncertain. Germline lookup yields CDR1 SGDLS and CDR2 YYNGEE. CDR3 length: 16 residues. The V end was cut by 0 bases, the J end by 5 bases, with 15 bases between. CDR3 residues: CASSVEPTVGHNEQFF. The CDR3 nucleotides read TGTGCCAGCAGCGTAGAGCCCACTGTAGGCCACAATGAGCAGTTCTTC.

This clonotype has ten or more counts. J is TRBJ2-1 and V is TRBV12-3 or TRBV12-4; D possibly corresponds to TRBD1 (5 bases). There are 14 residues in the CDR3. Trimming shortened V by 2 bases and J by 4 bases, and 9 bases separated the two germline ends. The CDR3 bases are TGTGCCAGCAGTTTAACCCAGGGTTACAATGAGCAGTTCTTC. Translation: CASSLTQGYNEQFF.

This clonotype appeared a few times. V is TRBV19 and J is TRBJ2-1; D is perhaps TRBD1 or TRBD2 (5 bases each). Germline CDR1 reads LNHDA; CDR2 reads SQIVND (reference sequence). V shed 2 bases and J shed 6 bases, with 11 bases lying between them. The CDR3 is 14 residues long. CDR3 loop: CASSISGGFNEQFF. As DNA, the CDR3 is TGTGCCAGTAGTATATCTGGGGGTTTCAATGAGCAGTTCTTC.

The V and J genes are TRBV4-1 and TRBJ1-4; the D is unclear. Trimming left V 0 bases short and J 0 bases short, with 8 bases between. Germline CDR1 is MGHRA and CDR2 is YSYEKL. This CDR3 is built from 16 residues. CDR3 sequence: CASSQETSATNEKLFF. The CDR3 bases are TGCGCCAGCAGCCAAGAAACCTCAGCAACTAATGAAAAACTGTTTTTT.

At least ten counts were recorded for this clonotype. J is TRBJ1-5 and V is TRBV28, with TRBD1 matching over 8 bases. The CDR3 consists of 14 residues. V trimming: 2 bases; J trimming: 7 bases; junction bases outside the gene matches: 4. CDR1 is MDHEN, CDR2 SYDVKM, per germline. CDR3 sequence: CASSLGQGKQPQHF. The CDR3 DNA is TGTGCCAGCAGTTTAGGACAGGGTAAACAGCCCCAGCATTTT.

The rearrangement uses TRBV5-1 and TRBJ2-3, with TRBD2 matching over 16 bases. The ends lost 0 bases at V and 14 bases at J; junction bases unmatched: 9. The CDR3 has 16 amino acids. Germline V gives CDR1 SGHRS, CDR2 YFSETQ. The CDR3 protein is CASSLEGLAGGSLPYF. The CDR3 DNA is TGCGCCAGCAGCTTGGAGGGACTAGCGGGAGGGTCCCTCCCGTATTTT.

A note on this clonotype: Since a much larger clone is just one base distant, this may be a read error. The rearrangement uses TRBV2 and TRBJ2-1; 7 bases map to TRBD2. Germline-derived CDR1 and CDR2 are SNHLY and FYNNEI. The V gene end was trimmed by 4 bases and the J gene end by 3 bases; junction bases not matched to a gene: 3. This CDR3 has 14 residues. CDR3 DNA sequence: TGTGCCAGCAGTGCACTAGCGAGCTACAATGAGCAGTTCTTC. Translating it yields CASSALASYNEQFF. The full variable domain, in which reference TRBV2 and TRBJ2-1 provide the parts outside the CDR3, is EPEVTQTPSHQVTQMGQEVILRCVPISNHLYFYWYRQILGQKVEFLVSFYNNEISEKSEIFDDQFSVERPDGSNFTLKIRSTKLEDSAMYFCASSALASYNEQFFGPGTRLTVL.

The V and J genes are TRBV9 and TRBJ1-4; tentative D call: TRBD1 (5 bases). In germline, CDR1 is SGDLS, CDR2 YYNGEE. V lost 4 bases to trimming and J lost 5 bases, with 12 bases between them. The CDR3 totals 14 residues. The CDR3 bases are TGTGCCAGCAGCCCCAGACAGAAGAATGAAAAACTGTTTTTT. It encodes CASSPRQKNEKLFF. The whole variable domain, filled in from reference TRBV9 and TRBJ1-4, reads DSGVTQTPKHLITATGQRVTLRCSPRSGDLSVYWYQQSLDQGLQFLIQYYNGEERAKGNILERFSAQQFPDLHSELNLSSLELGDSALYFCASSPRQKNEKLFFGSGTQLSVL.

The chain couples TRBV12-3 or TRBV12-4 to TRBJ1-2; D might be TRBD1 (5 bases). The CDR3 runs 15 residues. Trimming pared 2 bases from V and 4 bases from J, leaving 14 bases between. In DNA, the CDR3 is TGTGCCAGCAGTTTAAGGGGAACCGGCTCCTATGGCTACACCTTC. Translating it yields CASSLRGTGSYGYTF.